This T cell receptor (beta chain) was profiled in a study of blood T cell repertoires in COVID-19. Authors' processing steps: By means of reference gene primer amplification, nucleated cell counts were estimated. Data came from immunoSEQ multiplex PCR; TCRdb stores just in-frame clones and leaves some out. V and J calls and clone size follow that table, whereas D and trimming were derived from the DNA. Of roughly 150,000 clones in the sample, around 88% were seen once. The CDR3 runs 11 residues. Germline assignment: CDR1 KGHSH and CDR2 LQKENI. Trimming removed 3 bases from V and 11 bases from J, with 9 bases in between.

The sequenced sample was peripheral blood. The chain has TRBV18 and TRBJ2-3; a possible D gene is TRBD2 (5 bases). The receptor's source is an older woman who had recovered from COVID-19. For the CDR3, the DNA is TGTGCCAGCTCACCCCTCCGGGGGCAGTATTTT. Its translation is CASSPLRGQYF.